The sequence of this T cell receptor beta chain was determined in a study of cytomegalovirus exposure and HLA in healthy donors. Primers: 60 Vbeta forward and 13 Jbeta reverse. The method was immunoSEQ multiplex PCR; TCRdb's version includes in-frame clones alone and lacks a portion of them. Of some 130,000 clones detected, approximately 70% appear once; the ten largest clones hold under 2.5%. Concerning this clone itself: The antigen is not known.

Trimming removed 0 bases at V and 2 bases at J, with 10 bases between. Germline V CDR1 and CDR2: SGHRS, YFSETQ. The CDR3 covers 15 residues. Overall study findings and caveats: Highest at DRB1 and lowest at HLA-C, TCR association rates differed among HLA loci in a later analysis. Through in vitro validation, a few CMV-associated chains were shown to be specific for CMV antigens. TRBV6-2, TRBV6-3 and other indistinguishable V segments were excluded.

The clonotype originates from a woman aged 60-75 years in good health and CMV-seropositive. The rearrangement joins TRBV5-1 to TRBJ2-3, with D uncertain. The sample was PBMCs. CDR3 sequence (DNA): TGCGCCAGCAGCTTGGAGGCAGGCACCACAGATACGCAGTATTTT. Translating gives CASSLEAGTTDTQYF.